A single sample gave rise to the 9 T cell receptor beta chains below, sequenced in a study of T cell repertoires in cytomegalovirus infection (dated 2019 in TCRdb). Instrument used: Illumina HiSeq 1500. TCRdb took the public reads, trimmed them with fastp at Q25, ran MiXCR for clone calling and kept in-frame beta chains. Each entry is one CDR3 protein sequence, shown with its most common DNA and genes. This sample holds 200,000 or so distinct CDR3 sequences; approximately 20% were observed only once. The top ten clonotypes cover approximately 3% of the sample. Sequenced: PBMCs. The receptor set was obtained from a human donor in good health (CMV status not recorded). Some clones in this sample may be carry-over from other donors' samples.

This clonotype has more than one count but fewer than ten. The CDR3 DNA follows: TGTGCCAGCAGTTACTGGCCTAGCGGGCTGAATGAGCAGTTCTTC. Its translation: CASSYWPSGLNEQFF. The chain carries TRBV6-6 and TRBJ2-1; 8 nucleotides match TRBD2. Germline V gene lookup returns CDR1 MNHNY and CDR2 SVGAGI (reference sequence). With 1 base clipped from V and 7 bases from J, the junction kept 6 bases outside the gene matches. This CDR3 spans 15 amino acids.

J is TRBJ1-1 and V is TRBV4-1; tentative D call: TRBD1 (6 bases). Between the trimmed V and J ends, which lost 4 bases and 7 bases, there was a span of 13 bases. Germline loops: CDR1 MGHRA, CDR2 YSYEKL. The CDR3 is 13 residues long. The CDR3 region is CASSRAGGLEAFF. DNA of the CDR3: TGCGCCAGCAGCCGAGCGGGGGGGCTTGAAGCTTTCTTT.

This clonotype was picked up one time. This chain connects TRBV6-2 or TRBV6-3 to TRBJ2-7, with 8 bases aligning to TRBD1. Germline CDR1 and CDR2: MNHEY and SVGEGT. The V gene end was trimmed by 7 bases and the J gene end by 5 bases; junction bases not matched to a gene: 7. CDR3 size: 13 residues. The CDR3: CASIRQGYNEQYF. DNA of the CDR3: TGTGCCAGCATCAGACAGGGGTACAACGAGCAGTACTTC.

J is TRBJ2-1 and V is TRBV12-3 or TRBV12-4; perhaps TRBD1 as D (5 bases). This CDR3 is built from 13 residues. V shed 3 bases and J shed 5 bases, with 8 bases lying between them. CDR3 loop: CASSFLTDNEQFF. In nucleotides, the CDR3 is TGTGCCAGCAGTTTCCTGACAGACAATGAGCAGTTCTTC.

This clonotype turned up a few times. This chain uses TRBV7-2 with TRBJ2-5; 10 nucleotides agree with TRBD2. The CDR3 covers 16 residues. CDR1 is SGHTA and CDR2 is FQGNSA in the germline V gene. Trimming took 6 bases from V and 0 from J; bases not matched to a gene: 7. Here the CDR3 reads CASRVGTSAYQETQYF. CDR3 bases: TGTGCCAGCAGGGTCGGGACTAGCGCTTACCAAGAGACCCAGTACTTC.

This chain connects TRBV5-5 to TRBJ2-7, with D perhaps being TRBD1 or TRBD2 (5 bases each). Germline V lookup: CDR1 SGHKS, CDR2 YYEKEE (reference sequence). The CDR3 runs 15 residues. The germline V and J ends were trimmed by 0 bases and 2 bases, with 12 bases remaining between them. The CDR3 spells CASSLESGRPYEQYF. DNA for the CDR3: TGTGCCAGCAGCTTGGAATCAGGGAGACCCTACGAGCAGTACTTC. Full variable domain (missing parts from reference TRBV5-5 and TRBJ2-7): DAGVTQSPTHLIKTRGQQVTLRCSPISGHKSVSWYQQVLGQGPQFIFQYYEKEERGRGNFPDRFSARQFPNYSSELNVNALLLGDSALYLCASSLESGRPYEQYFGPGTRLTVT.

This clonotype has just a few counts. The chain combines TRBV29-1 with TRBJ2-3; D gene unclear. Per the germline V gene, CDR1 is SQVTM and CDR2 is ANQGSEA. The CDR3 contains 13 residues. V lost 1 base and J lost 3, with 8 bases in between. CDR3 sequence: CSVEGPSTDTQYF. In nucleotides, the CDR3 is TGCAGCGTTGAAGGGCCTAGTACAGATACGCAGTATTTT.

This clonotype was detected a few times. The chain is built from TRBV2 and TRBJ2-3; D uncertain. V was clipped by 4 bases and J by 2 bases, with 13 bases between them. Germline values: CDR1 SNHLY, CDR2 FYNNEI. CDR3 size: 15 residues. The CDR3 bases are TGTGCCAGCAGTGCCAACAGCTTATTCACAGATACGCAGTATTTT. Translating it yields CASSANSLFTDTQYF.

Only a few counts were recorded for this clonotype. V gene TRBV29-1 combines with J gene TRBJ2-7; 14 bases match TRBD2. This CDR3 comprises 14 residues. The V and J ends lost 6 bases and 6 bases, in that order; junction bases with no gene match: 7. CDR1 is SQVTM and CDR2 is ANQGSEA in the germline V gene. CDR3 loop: CSVAGTSGRTEQYF. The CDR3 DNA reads TGCAGCGTGGCCGGGACTAGCGGGAGAACCGAGCAGTACTTC.